Listed below are T cell receptor beta chains from one sample, sequenced in a study of early T cells in non-severe SARS-CoV-2 infection. Each CDR3 protein is one row after TCRdb ran MiXCR on the 5' RACE reads. Of tens of thousands of distinct CDR3 sequences listed, approximately 12% are singletons. Sequenced material: whole blood. Receptor source: an adult who was a healthcare worker with PCR-confirmed SARS-CoV-2 infection or an uninfected control (not recorded which). The CDR3 runs from the conserved cysteine through the conserved F or W. D genes are given only for firm matches. Rows give clone size only sometimes, using once, few, many, or a class for an expanded clone.

V gene: TRBV24-1; J gene: TRBJ2-1; D gene: TRBD2; clone size: many; CDR3 DNA: TGTGCCACCAGTGATTCTGTCCCTAGCGGGTTGGGTGAGCAGTTCTTC; CDR3 protein: CATSDSVPSGLGEQFF
V gene: TRBV2; J gene: TRBJ2-1; D gene: .; clone size: few; CDR3 DNA: TGTGCCAGCAGGAGAGGGGGGGGGACCTACAATGAGCAGTTCTTC; CDR3 protein: CASRRGGGTYNEQFF
V gene: TRBV27; J gene: TRBJ2-7; D gene: .; clone size: few; CDR3 DNA: TGTGCCAGCAGGGCCGCCAGGGGGGACTACGAGCAGTACTTC; CDR3 protein: CASRAARGDYEQYF
V gene: TRBV18; J gene: TRBJ1-2; D gene: .; clone size: .; CDR3 DNA: TGTGCCAGCTCACCTCAGGACAGCTATGGCTACACCTTC; CDR3 protein: CASSPQDSYGYTF
V gene: TRBV13; J gene: TRBJ2-2; D gene: .; clone size: many; CDR3 DNA: TGTGCCAGCAGCCCACCATGGGGCGGGGGGGAGCTGTTTTTT; CDR3 protein: CASSPPWGGGELFF
V gene: TRBV20-1; J gene: TRBJ2-7; D gene: TRBD2; clone size: few; CDR3 DNA: TGCAGTGCTATAGCTAGCGGGATCACCTACGAGCAGTACTTC; CDR3 protein: CSAIASGITYEQYF
V gene: TRBV6-1; J gene: TRBJ2-1; D gene: TRBD2; clone size: many; CDR3 DNA: TGTGCCTCCCGGCCCCCTAGCGGGACCCTACGTGCCAATGAGCAGTTCTTC; CDR3 protein: CASRPPSGTLRANEQFF
V gene: TRBV19; J gene: TRBJ2-7; D gene: TRBD1; clone size: few; CDR3 DNA: TGTGCCAGTAGTGCTAGACAGGGAAGTATTTACGAGCAGTACTTC; CDR3 protein: CASSARQGSIYEQYF
V gene: TRBV9; J gene: TRBJ2-5; D gene: .; clone size: once; CDR3 DNA: TGTGCCAGCAGCGGTCGACAGGTCCAAGAGACCCAGTACTTC; CDR3 protein: CASSGRQVQETQYF
V gene: TRBV5-1; J gene: TRBJ2-3; D gene: .; clone size: .; CDR3 DNA: TGCGCCAGCAGCGGCAACGGGGACGGGGCCACAGATACGCAGTATTTT; CDR3 protein: CASSGNGDGATDTQYF
V gene: TRBV7-2; J gene: TRBJ2-7; D gene: TRBD1; clone size: .; CDR3 DNA: TGTGCCAGCAGCTTCCGGGACAGGGTCTACTACGAGCAGTACTTC; CDR3 protein: CASSFRDRVYYEQYF
V gene: TRBV7-9; J gene: TRBJ2-5; D gene: TRBD2; clone size: many; CDR3 DNA: TGTGCCAGCGGGACTAGCGGGACCCAAGAGACCCAGTACTTC; CDR3 protein: CASGTSGTQETQYF
V gene: TRBV28; J gene: TRBJ2-3; D gene: .; clone size: .; CDR3 DNA: TGTGCCAGCAGTCCCCCCCCACAGGTCCCATCCACAGATACGCAGTATTTT; CDR3 protein: CASSPPPQVPSTDTQYF
V gene: TRBV5-1; J gene: TRBJ2-1; D gene: TRBD1; clone size: many; CDR3 DNA: TGCGCCAGCAGCTTGGAAGGACAGGGGATCTACAATGAGCAGTTCTTC; CDR3 protein: CASSLEGQGIYNEQFF
V gene: TRBV11-2; J gene: TRBJ2-6; D gene: TRBD2; clone size: .; CDR3 DNA: TGTGCCAGCAGCTTAAGGAGCAGGGAGGGTGGGGCCAACGTCCTGACTTTC; CDR3 protein: CASSLRSREGGANVLTF
V gene: TRBV2; J gene: TRBJ2-1; D gene: .; clone size: few; CDR3 DNA: TGTGCCAGCAGTGAAACACCCCAGGGTAATGAGCAGTTCTTC; CDR3 protein: CASSETPQGNEQFF
V gene: TRBV7-2; J gene: TRBJ2-4; D gene: TRBD1; clone size: .; CDR3 DNA: TGTGCCAGCAGCTCCATGTACAGGGGGACGACGCACTTC; CDR3 protein: CASSSMYRGTTHF
V gene: TRBV19; J gene: TRBJ1-5; D gene: TRBD1; clone size: many; CDR3 DNA: TGTGCCAGTAGTGCCGGGACAGGGCCAGAACAGCCCCAGCATTTT; CDR3 protein: CASSAGTGPEQPQHF
V gene: TRBV20-1; J gene: TRBJ2-1; D gene: .; clone size: many; CDR3 DNA: TGCAGTGCTAGAGGAAAGGACTCCAATGAGCAGTTCTTC; CDR3 protein: CSARGKDSNEQFF
V gene: TRBV7-6; J gene: TRBJ2-3; D gene: .; clone size: .; CDR3 DNA: TGTGCCAGCAGCCCTCGGGACTCCAGGACAGATACGCAGTATTTT; CDR3 protein: CASSPRDSRTDTQYF
V gene: TRBV6-6; J gene: TRBJ2-7; D gene: .; clone size: many; CDR3 DNA: TGTGCCAGCAGGGCCCCGGGTACGGGGGTTCCCTACGAGCAGTACTTC; CDR3 protein: CASRAPGTGVPYEQYF
V gene: TRBV30; J gene: TRBJ1-2; D gene: .; clone size: few; CDR3 DNA: TGTGCCTGGAGCCCCGGGAACCGCTATGGCTACACCTTC; CDR3 protein: CAWSPGNRYGYTF
V gene: TRBV10-1; J gene: TRBJ2-7; D gene: .; clone size: few; CDR3 DNA: TGCGCCAGCAGCGGGGACGGGTACGAGCAGTACTTC; CDR3 protein: CASSGDGYEQYF
V gene: TRBV18; J gene: TRBJ2-7; D gene: .; clone size: few; CDR3 DNA: TGTGCCAGCTCACCACCGGGGGAAGACGAGCAGTACTTC; CDR3 protein: CASSPPGEDEQYF
V gene: TRBV7-2; J gene: TRBJ2-5; D gene: .; clone size: many; CDR3 DNA: TGTGCCAGCAGCCGCCCCGGGGAGACCCAGTACTTC; CDR3 protein: CASSRPGETQYF
V gene: TRBV7-9; J gene: TRBJ2-7; D gene: .; clone size: few; CDR3 DNA: TGTGCCAGCAGCTTAGCTCGGAAGGGTGACGAGCAGTACTTC; CDR3 protein: CASSLARKGDEQYF